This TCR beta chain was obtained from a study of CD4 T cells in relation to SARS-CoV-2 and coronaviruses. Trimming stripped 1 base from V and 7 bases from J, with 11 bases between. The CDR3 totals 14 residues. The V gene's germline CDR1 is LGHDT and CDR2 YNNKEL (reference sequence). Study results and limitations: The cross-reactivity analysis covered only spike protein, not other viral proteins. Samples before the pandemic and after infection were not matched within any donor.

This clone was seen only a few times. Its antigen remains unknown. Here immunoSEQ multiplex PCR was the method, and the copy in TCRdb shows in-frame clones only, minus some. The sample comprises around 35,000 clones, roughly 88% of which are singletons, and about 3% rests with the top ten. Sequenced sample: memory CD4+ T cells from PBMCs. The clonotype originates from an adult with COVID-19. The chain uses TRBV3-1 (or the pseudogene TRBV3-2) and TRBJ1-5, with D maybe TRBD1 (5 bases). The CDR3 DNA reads TGTGCCAGCAGCCAAGTCCCAGGGACCCAGCCCCAGCATTTT. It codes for CASSQVPGTQPQHF.